The clone carrying this T cell receptor (beta chain) was detected a few times. This entry is derived from a study of T cells in Graves' hyperthyroidism and ophthalmopathy. Amplified regions were TCR beta CDR3 sequences from RNA transcripts. The primer set for the first-round RT-PCR of the TCR CDR3 was HTBI. TCRdb fed the multiplex PCR reads into MiXCR, producing one record per CDR3 protein. Counted here are a few hundred thousand distinct CDR3 sequences, about 15% occurring once; the ten biggest clones make up roughly 13%. This CDR3 has 14 amino acids. Deletions cut 6 bases from V and 2 bases from J, with 13 bases between.

The V and J genes are TRBV12-3 or TRBV12-4 and TRBJ2-5, with a tentative D call TRBD2 (6 bases). Sequencing was carried out using blood. This sequence was found in a woman aged 18-35 years with Graves' hyperthyroidism. CDR3 bases: TGTGCCAGCAGACCGGCTAGCGTACAAGAGACCCAGTACTTC. Residues: CASRPASVQETQYF.